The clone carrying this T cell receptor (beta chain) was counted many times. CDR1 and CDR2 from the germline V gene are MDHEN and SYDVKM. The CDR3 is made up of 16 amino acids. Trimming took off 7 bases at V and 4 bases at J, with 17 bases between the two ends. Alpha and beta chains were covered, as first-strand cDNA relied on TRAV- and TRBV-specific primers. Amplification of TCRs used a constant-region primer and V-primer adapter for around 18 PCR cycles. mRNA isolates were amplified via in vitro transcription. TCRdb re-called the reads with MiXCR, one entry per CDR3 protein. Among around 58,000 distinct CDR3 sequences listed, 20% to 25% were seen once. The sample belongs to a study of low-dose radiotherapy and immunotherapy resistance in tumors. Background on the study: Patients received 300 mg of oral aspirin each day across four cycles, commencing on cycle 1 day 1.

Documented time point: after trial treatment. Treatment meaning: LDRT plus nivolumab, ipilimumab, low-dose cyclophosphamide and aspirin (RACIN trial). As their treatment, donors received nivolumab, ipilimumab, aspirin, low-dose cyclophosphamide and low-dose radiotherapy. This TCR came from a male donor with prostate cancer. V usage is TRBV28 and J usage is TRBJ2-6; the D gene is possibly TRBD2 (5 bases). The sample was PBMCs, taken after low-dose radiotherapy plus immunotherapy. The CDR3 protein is CASNTIHSGGANVLTF. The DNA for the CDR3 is TGTGCCAGCAACACCATCCACTCGGGGGGGGCCAACGTCCTGACTTTC. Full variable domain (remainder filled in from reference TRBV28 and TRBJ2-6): DVKVTQSSRYLVKRTGEKVFLECVQDMDHENMFWYRQDPGLGLRLIYFSYDVKMKEKGDIPEGYSVSREKKERFSLILESASTNQTSMYLCASNTIHSGGANVLTFGAGSRLTVL.